One and the same sample provided the 10 T cell receptor beta chains below, sequenced in a study of post-analysis software for immune sequencing data. Findings of the study overall: Five TRBV segments occurring more often in patients than controls included TRBV5-6, TRBV5-1 and TRBV20-1.

Their recognized antigens are unknown. Unique-molecular-identifier-tagged TCR beta cDNA libraries were used. TCRdb itself ran the PCR reads through MiXCR, one entry per CDR3 protein. The sample holds about 810,000 distinct CDR3 sequences; around 50% are singletons and the top ten take approximately 4.2%. Sequenced: blood. The source is a girl aged 10-17 years with multiple sclerosis.

This clonotype showed up just once. The chain uses TRBV15 and TRBJ1-1; D remains unclear. V lost 0 bases and J 0 bases, leaving 5 bases between the germline ends. Germline V lookup: CDR1 LNHNV, CDR2 YYDKDF (reference sequence). This CDR3 is 14 amino acids long. The CDR3 sequence is CATSRDTMNTEAFF. CDR3 sequence (DNA): TGTGCCACCAGCAGAGATACGATGAACACTGAAGCTTTCTTT.

The rearrangement links TRBV14 to TRBJ2-7, with a possible D match to TRBD2 (6 bases). The V gene lost 2 bases and the J gene lost 2 bases, with 7 bases spanning the gap. CDR1 and CDR2 from the germline V gene are SGHDN and FVKESK. The length of the CDR3 is 13 residues. The CDR3, as DNA: TGTGCCAGCAGCCAACGGGGGACCTACGAGCAGTACTTC. Translation: CASSQRGTYEQYF.

V usage is TRBV7-2 and J usage is TRBJ2-5; D might be TRBD2 (7 bases). V gave up 5 bases and J gave up 2 bases, with 18 bases separating them. The CDR3 is 16 residues long. Germline-derived CDR1 and CDR2 are SGHTA and FQGNSA. CDR3 residues: CASSPQLAGAQETQYF. DNA of the CDR3: TGTGCCAGCAGCCCCCAACTCGCGGGGGCGCAAGAGACCCAGTACTTC.

The chain links TRBV18 to TRBJ2-7; a weak D match, TRBD2 (6 bases). Germline lookup yields CDR1 KGHSH and CDR2 LQKENI. This CDR3 contains 16 residues. V was shortened by 2 bases and J by 3 bases, with 17 bases between the two germline ends. CDR3 region: CASSPVVPLGGYEQYF. The CDR3 DNA reads TGTGCCAGCTCACCAGTTGTCCCCTTGGGGGGCTACGAGCAGTACTTC.

This clonotype was observed a few times. The V call is TRBV10-3, the J call TRBJ2-7, with D perhaps matching TRBD1 (5 bases). TRBJ2-5 matches the DNA end more closely, so the J call is doubtful. The CDR3 consists of 13 residues. Germline V gene lookup returns CDR1 ENHRY and CDR2 SYGVKD. Here the CDR3 DNA reads TGTGCCATCAGTGATGGTAGACAGGAGACCCAGTACTTC. Amino acids: CAISDGRQETQYF.

Written as DNA, the CDR3 is TGCAGCGTCCGGGACTCGACCTACGATAGCTCCTACAATGAGCAGTTCTTC. Protein sequence: CSVRDSTYDSSYNEQFF. The chain carries TRBV29-1 and TRBJ2-1; D possibly corresponds to TRBD2 (6 bases). Trimming removed 6 bases from V and 0 bases from J, with 21 bases in between. The CDR3 consists of 17 residues. Per germline, CDR1 SQVTM and CDR2 ANQGSEA.

This clonotype was found a few times. V and J are TRBV5-1 and TRBJ2-5, with D uncertain. The CDR3 is 14 amino acids. The germline V gene encodes CDR1 SGHRS and CDR2 YFSETQ. Trimming took off 4 bases at V and 1 base at J, with 11 bases between the two ends. The CDR3 loop reads CASSPVVFQETQYF. The DNA for the CDR3 is TGCGCCAGCAGCCCGGTCGTCTTCCAAGAGACCCAGTACTTC.

This clonotype has more than one count but fewer than ten. The J gene is TRBJ2-5, the V gene TRBV7-9, with a weak D call TRBD2 (5 bases). CDR3 length equals 16 residues. Germline values: CDR1 SEHNR, CDR2 FQNEAQ (reference sequence). Trimming removed 6 bases at V and 3 bases at J, with 20 bases between. The CDR3: CASSYQAATPEETQYF. The CDR3 region has the DNA TGTGCCAGCAGTTACCAAGCGGCCACTCCCGAAGAGACCCAGTACTTC. Drawing the rest from reference TRBV7-9 and TRBJ2-5, the complete variable domain is DTGVSQNPRHKITKRGQNVTFRCDPISEHNRLYWYRQTLGQGPEFLTYFQNEAQLEKSRLLSDRFSAERPKGSFSTLEIQRTEQGDSAMYLCASSYQAATPEETQYFGPGTRLLVL.

This clonotype was seen a few times. The rearrangement joins TRBV15 to TRBJ2-7; a weak D match, TRBD1 (5 bases). The V end was cut by 2 bases, the J end by 2 bases, with 19 bases between. The CDR3 totals 17 residues. The germline V gene has CDR1 LNHNV and CDR2 YYDKDF (reference sequence). The CDR3, as DNA: TGTGCCACCAGCAGACGCGGTTTTACCAAACAGGCCTACGAGCAGTACTTC. Translated, it gives CATSRRGFTKQAYEQYF.

The chain combines TRBV11-2 with TRBJ2-7; D not resolved. The germline V and J ends were trimmed by 5 bases and 1 base, with 12 bases remaining between them. Germline CDR1 reads SGHAT; CDR2 reads FQNNGV. The CDR3 has 14 residues. CDR3 protein: CASSPDASSYEQYF. In DNA, the CDR3 is TGTGCCAGCAGCCCAGATGCTTCTTCCTACGAGCAGTACTTC. The full variable domain, with the rest looked up from reference TRBV11-2 and TRBJ2-7, is EAGVAQSPRYKIIEKRQSVAFWCNPISGHATLYWYQQILGQGPKLLIQFQNNGVVDDSQLPKDRFSAERLKGVDSTLKIQPAKLEDSAVYLCASSPDASSYEQYFGPGTRLTVT.